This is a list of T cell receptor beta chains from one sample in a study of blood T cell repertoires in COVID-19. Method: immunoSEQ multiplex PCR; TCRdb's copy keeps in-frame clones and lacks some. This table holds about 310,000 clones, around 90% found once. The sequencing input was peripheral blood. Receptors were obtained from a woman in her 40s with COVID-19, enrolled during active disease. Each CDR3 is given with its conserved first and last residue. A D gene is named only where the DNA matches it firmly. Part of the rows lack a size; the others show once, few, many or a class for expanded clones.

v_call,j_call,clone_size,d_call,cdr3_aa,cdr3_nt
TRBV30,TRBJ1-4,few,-,CAWSAQPEEKLFF,TGTGCCTGGAGTGCACAGCCTGAGGAAAAACTGTTTTTT
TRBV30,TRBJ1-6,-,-,CAWSTFPRSNSPLHF,TGTGCCTGGAGTACTTTCCCCCGGAGTAATTCACCCCTCCACTTT
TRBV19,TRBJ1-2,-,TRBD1,CASSRQGNYGYTF,TGTGCCAGTAGCCGACAGGGTAACTATGGCTACACCTTC
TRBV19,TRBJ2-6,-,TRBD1,CASSPRDRVSGANVLTF,TGTGCCAGTAGTCCCCGGGACAGGGTGTCCGGGGCCAACGTCCTGACTTTC
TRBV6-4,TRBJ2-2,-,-,CASSPLQGTGELFF,TGTGCCAGCAGCCCCCTACAGGGCACCGGGGAGCTGTTTTTT
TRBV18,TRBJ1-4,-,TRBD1,CASSPQDRVGEKLFF,TGTGCCAGCTCACCACAGGACAGGGTCGGGGAAAAACTGTTTTTT
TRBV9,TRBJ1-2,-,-,CASSGQGNLGYTF,TGTGCCAGCAGCGGCCAGGGAAACTTGGGCTACACCTTC
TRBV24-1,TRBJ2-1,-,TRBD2,CATSDHLAGGSYNEQFF,TGTGCCACCAGTGATCATCTAGCGGGGGGATCCTACAATGAGCAGTTCTTC
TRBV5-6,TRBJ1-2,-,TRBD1,CASSAGTGPYGYTF,TGTGCCAGCAGTGCCGGGACAGGCCCCTATGGCTACACCTTC
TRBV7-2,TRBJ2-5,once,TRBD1,CASSLEIGGLGETQYF,TGTGCCAGCAGCTTAGAGATAGGGGGCTTGGGGGAGACCCAGTACTTC
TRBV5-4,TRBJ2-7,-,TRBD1,CASSPRQGYEQYF,TGTGCCAGCAGTCCCCGACAGGGCTACGAGCAGTACTTC
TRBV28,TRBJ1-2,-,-,CASSFPGFGYGYTF,TGTGCCAGCAGTTTTCCGGGGTTTGGCTATGGCTACACCTTC
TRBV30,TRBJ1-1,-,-,CAWISYTEAFF,TGTGCCTGGATTTCATACACTGAAGCTTTCTTT
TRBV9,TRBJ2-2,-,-,CASSVASQNTGELFF,TGTGCCAGCAGCGTAGCTAGCCAGAACACCGGGGAGCTGTTTTTT
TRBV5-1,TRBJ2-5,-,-,CASSLTGRRETQYF,TGCGCCAGCAGCTTGACAGGGAGAAGAGAAACCCAGTACTTC
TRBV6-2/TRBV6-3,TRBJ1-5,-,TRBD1,CASSLPGQGGQPQHF,TGTGCCAGCAGCCTCCCTGGACAGGGAGGTCAGCCCCAGCATTTT
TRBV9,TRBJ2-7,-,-,CAGSVATTYEQYF,TGTGCCGGCAGCGTAGCTACGACCTACGAGCAGTACTTC
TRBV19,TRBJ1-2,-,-,CASSMENYGYTF,TGTGCCAGTAGTATGGAGAACTATGGCTACACCTTC
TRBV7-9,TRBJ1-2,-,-,CASSLVRHSYGYTF,TGTGCCAGCAGCTTAGTCAGGCACAGCTATGGCTACACCTTC
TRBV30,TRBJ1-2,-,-,CAWSREGGRLGYTF,TGTGCCTGGAGTAGGGAGGGGGGGAGGCTTGGCTACACCTTC
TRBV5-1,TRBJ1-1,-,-,CASSGSGSMGTEAFF,TGCGCCAGCAGCGGCTCCGGGAGCATGGGCACTGAAGCTTTCTTT
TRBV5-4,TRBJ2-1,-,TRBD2,CASSLTGGSNEQFF,TGTGCCAGCAGCTTAACGGGGGGGAGCAATGAGCAGTTCTTC
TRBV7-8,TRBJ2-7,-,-,CASSPQGRRTHYEQYF,TGTGCCAGCAGCCCACAGGGACGGCGAACTCACTACGAGCAGTACTTC
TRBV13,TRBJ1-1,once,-,CASRISQGLGPYEGTEAFF,TGTGCCAGCAGGATAAGCCAGGGGTTAGGCCCCTACGAAGGCACTGAAGCTTTCTTT
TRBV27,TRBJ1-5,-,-,CASSSDSPHQPQHF,TGTGCCAGCAGTTCGGACAGTCCACATCAGCCCCAGCATTTT
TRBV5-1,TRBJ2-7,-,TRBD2,CASSRTSGNHEQYF,TGCGCCAGCAGCAGGACTAGCGGGAACCACGAGCAGTACTTC
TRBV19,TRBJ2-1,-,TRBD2,CAGVGLADEQFF,TGTGCCGGGGTCGGTCTAGCGGATGAGCAGTTCTTC
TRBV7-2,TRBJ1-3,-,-,CASSLEGSGNTIYF,TGTGCCAGCAGCTTGGAGGGCTCTGGAAACACCATATATTTT
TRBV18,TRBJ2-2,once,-,CASSPRAGELFF,TGTGCCAGCTCACCCCGGGCCGGGGAGCTGTTTTTT
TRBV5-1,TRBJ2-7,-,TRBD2,CASSPAGNSITYEQYF,TGCGCCAGCAGCCCAGCGGGGAACAGCATTACCTACGAGCAGTACTTC
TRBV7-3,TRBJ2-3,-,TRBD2,CASSLDVRGSGVTDTQYF,TGTGCCAGCAGCTTAGACGTCCGCGGGAGTGGAGTCACAGATACGCAGTATTTT
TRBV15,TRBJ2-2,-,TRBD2,CATSRDLGGSGRAAGELFF,TGTGCCACCAGCAGAGATCTAGGAGGTAGCGGGAGGGCCGCCGGGGAGCTGTTTTTT
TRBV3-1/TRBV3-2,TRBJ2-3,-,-,CASSQDGAGDPTDTQYF,TGTGCCAGCAGCCAAGATGGTGCCGGAGATCCCACAGATACGCAGTATTTT
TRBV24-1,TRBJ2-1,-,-,CATSDPLIGNEQFF,TGTGCCACCAGTGATCCACTGATTGGCAATGAGCAGTTCTTC
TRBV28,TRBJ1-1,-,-,CASTSGDTEAFF,TGTGCCAGCACCTCAGGGGACACTGAAGCTTTCTTT
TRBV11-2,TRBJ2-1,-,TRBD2,CASSLWVLASHNEQFF,TGTGCCAGCAGCCTCTGGGTACTAGCGTCCCACAATGAGCAGTTCTTC
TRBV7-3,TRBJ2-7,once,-,CASSPQGGYEQYF,TGTGCCAGCAGCCCCCAGGGAGGATACGAGCAGTACTTC
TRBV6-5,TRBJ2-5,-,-,CASLGTLEETQYF,TGTGCCAGCCTAGGGACATTAGAAGAGACCCAGTACTTC
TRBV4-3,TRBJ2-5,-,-,CASSQVYGTLQETQYF,TGCGCCAGCAGCCAAGTGTACGGGACTCTGCAAGAGACCCAGTACTTC
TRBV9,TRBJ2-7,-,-,CASSPGADTILYEQYF,TGTGCCAGCAGCCCCGGTGCGGATACGATTCTCTACGAGCAGTACTTC
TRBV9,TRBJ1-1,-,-,CASSVATSRVDDTEAFF,TGTGCCAGCAGCGTAGCTACCAGCAGGGTGGATGACACTGAAGCTTTCTTT
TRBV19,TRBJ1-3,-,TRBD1,CASSIGPRTGRNTIYF,TGTGCCAGTAGTATAGGCCCCCGGACAGGAAGGAACACCATATATTTT
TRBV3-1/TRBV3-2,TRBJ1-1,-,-,CASSQDFAGEAFF,TGTGCCAGCAGCCAAGATTTTGCAGGGGAAGCTTTCTTT
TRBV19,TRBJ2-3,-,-,CASSPAFGILKDTQYF,TGTGCCAGTAGTCCCGCTTTTGGCATTTTGAAAGATACGCAGTATTTT
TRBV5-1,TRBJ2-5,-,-,CASSLGQLKETQYF,TGCGCCAGCAGCCTCGGACAGTTAAAAGAGACCCAGTACTTC
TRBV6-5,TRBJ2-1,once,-,CASSYSGQGKGNEQFF,TGTGCCAGCAGTTACTCAGGCCAGGGAAAGGGCAATGAGCAGTTCTTC
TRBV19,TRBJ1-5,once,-,CAGNRGNQPQHF,TGTGCCGGGAACAGGGGCAATCAGCCCCAGCATTTT
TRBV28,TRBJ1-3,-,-,CASRWGSAGNTIYF,TGTGCCAGCAGATGGGGTAGCGCTGGAAACACCATATATTTT
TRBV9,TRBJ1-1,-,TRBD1,CASSADRVTEAFF,TGTGCCAGCAGCGCCGACAGGGTCACTGAAGCTTTCTTT
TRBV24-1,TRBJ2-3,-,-,CATSDAITPAREDTQYF,TGTGCCACCAGTGACGCAATCACCCCGGCCAGGGAAGATACGCAGTATTTT
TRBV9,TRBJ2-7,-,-,CASSVVYSSYEQYF,TGTGCCAGCAGCGTAGTTTATTCCTCCTACGAGCAGTACTTC
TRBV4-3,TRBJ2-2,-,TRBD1,CASSQAGGVGTGELFF,TGCGCCAGCAGCCAAGCAGGGGGCGTTGGAACCGGGGAGCTGTTTTTT
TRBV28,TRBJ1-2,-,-,CASSLSDRIDGYTF,TGTGCCAGCAGTTTATCGGACAGAATTGATGGCTACACCTTC